This T cell receptor (beta chain) was documented in a study of blood T cells in healthy people across ages. Whole-study findings and limits: When set beside aged donors, long-lived donors presented more naive CD4+ cells and higher diversity.

This clonotype showed up just a few times. Its antigen is undetermined. With a J-beta primer mix and a sample-barcoded 5' primer, a second PCR ran about 6 to 11 cycles. TCRdb re-analysed the 5' RACE reads in MiXCR, keeping a single row per CDR3 protein. The sample has 650,000 to 800,000 distinct CDR3 sequences, roughly 44% seen once. The study recruited healthy Caucasian donors from Russia who were aged about 6 to 100. Every donor contributed around 10 milliliters of peripheral blood by blood draw. Germline CDR1 reads ENHRY; CDR2 reads SYGVKD. The CDR3 runs 15 residues. The V segment lost 3 bases and the J segment 6 bases; nucleotides outside the gene matches: 7.

The genes are TRBV10-3 and TRBJ2-2, with TRBD2 matching over 7 bases. The sequencing sample was made of blood. This TCR came from a man aged 55 to 70 in good health. CDR3 DNA: TGTGCCATCAGTGATCAAGAGGGGAGGGCCGGGGAGCTGTTTTTT. Encoded protein: CAISDQEGRAGELFF.